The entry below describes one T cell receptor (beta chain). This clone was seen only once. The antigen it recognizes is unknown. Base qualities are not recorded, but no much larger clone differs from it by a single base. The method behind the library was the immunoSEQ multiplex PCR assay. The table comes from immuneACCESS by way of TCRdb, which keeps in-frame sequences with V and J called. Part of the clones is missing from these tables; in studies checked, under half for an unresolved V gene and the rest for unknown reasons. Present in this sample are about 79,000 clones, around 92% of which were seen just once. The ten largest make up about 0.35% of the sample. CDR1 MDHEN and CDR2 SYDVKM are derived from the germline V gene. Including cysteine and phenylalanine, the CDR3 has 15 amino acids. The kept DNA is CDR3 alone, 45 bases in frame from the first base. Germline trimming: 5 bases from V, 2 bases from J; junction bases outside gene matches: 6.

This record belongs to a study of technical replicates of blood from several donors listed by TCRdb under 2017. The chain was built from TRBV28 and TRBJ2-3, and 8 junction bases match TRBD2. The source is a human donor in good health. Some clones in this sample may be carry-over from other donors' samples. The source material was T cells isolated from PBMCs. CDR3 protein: CASSGSGDPTDTQYF. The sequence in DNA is TGTGCCAGCAGTGGTAGCGGGGATCCCACAGATACGCAGTATTTT.